The 21 T cell receptor beta chains below all came from one sample that was sequenced in a study of shared clonotypes between healthy human individuals. Assay: immunoSEQ multiplex PCR; the TCRdb copy retains only in-frame clones and omits some. The sample gives roughly 2.1 million clones, approximately 94% of which show up once; 1.5% to 2% is in the top ten. As defined, naive CD8 cells were CD45RO-negative and positively selected for CCR7, with terminally differentiated effector memory CD45RA+ cells excluded. The sequenced sample consisted of naive CD8+ T cells from PBMCs. The receptor set was obtained from a man aged 18 to 30 in good health. Some clones in this sample may be carry-over from other donors' samples.

The genes are TRBV6-5 and TRBJ2-7, with a weak D call TRBD1 (5 bases). Germline V gene sequence: CDR1 MNHEY, CDR2 SVGAGI. The CDR3 is 14 residues long. V lost 7 bases to trimming and J lost 1 base, with 14 bases between them. The CDR3 region has the DNA TGTGCCAGCACATACAGGTTAGGGTCCTACGAGCAGTACTTC. This translates into CASTYRLGSYEQYF.

The chain combines TRBV28 with TRBJ2-2; weak D call: TRBD2 (6 bases). There are 14 residues in the CDR3. V was trimmed by 5 bases and J by 4 bases, leaving 11 bases between them. Germline CDR1 reads MDHEN; CDR2 reads SYDVKM. CDR3 in DNA: TGTGCCAGCAGTAAAAGCGGGTCCACCGGGGAGCTGTTTTTT. Translated, it gives CASSKSGSTGELFF.

The V gene is TRBV27, the J gene TRBJ1-2; possibly TRBD1 for D (6 bases). This CDR3 comprises 12 residues. V lost 0 bases and J lost 10, with 9 bases in between. Looked up from germline, CDR1 is MNHEY and CDR2 is SMNVEV (reference sequence). CDR3 region: CASSLSPGDYTF. CDR3 DNA: TGTGCCAGCAGTTTATCCCCAGGGGACTACACCTTC.

The chain recombines TRBV29-1 with TRBJ2-5; no reliable D call. There are 13 residues in the CDR3. The germline V and J ends were trimmed by 6 bases and 3 bases, with 14 bases remaining between them. Germline V gene sequence: CDR1 SQVTM, CDR2 ANQGSEA. DNA for the CDR3: TGCAGCGTCCCCTTTAGTAGAGAAGAGACCCAGTACTTC. This translates into CSVPFSREETQYF. Together with reference TRBV29-1 and TRBJ2-5, the CDR3 gives the full variable domain: SAVISQKPSRDICQRGTSLTIQCQVDSQVTMMFWYRQQPGQSLTLIATANQGSEATYESGFVIDKFPISRPNLTFSTLTVSNMSPEDSSIYLCSVPFSREETQYFGPGTRLLVL.

This clone showed up just once. CDR3 DNA sequence: TGCGCCAGCAGCCAAGGACATGACAATGAGCAGTTCTTC. It specifies CASSQGHDNEQFF. The chain joins TRBV4-1 to TRBJ2-1; no firm D call. The germline V and J ends were trimmed by 1 base and 5 bases, with 6 bases remaining between them. CDR1 and CDR2 from the germline V gene are MGHRA and YSYEKL. The CDR3 is 13 amino acids.

This clone was seen a single time. This chain uses TRBV5-8 with TRBJ2-5; a possible D gene is TRBD2 (7 bases). The germline V and J ends were trimmed by 4 bases and 2 bases, with 15 bases remaining between them. Germline CDR1 and CDR2: SGHTS and YDEGEE. The CDR3 contains 15 residues. CDR3: CASSAEGGTQETQYF. Written as DNA, the CDR3 is TGTGCCAGCAGCGCCGAGGGGGGGACACAAGAGACCCAGTACTTC. The full variable domain, with the rest looked up from reference TRBV5-8 and TRBJ2-5, is EAGVTQSPTHLIKTRGQQATLRCSPISGHTSVYWYQQALGLGLQFLLWYDEGEERNRGNFPPRFSGRQFPNYSSELNVNALELEDSALYLCASSAEGGTQETQYFGPGTRLLVL.

This clone has only one observation. This chain links TRBV19 with TRBJ2-1; TRBD2 is a possible D gene (5 bases). The V gene lost 3 bases and the J gene lost 6 bases, with 9 bases spanning the gap. CDR1 and CDR2 (germline): LNHDA, SQIVND (reference sequence). CDR3 size: 13 residues. As DNA, the CDR3 is TGTGCCAGTAGTATGGACTTGATCAATGAGCAGTTCTTC. Its protein is CASSMDLINEQFF.

The CDR3 protein is CASTTLPSFNYGYTF. CDR3 nucleotides: TGTGCCAGCACCACGCTCCCTTCCTTTAACTATGGCTACACCTTC. The chain carries TRBV6-6 and TRBJ1-2; D unclear. Germline V gives CDR1 MNHNY, CDR2 SVGAGI (reference sequence). V lost 7 bases and J lost 1, with 16 bases in between. CDR3 length: 15 residues.

The CDR3 is CASSLSQGGQPQHF. The CDR3 DNA reads as TGTGCCAGCAGTTTATCGCAGGGGGGCCAGCCCCAGCATTTT. V is TRBV28 and J is TRBJ1-5; 7 positions agree with TRBD1. V trimming: 1 base; J trimming: 7 bases; junction bases outside the gene matches: 4. The CDR3 consists of 14 residues. In germline, CDR1 is MDHEN, CDR2 SYDVKM.

The chain has TRBV5-4 and TRBJ2-7; 10 bases line up with TRBD1. Germline-derived CDR1 and CDR2 are SGHNT and YYREEE (reference sequence). This CDR3 comprises 16 residues. Trimming took 4 bases from V and 3 from J; bases not matched to a gene: 10. CDR3 in DNA: TGTGCCAGCAGCGCTGCGGGGACAGGGGTATTCTACGAGCAGTACTTC. Amino acid sequence: CASSAAGTGVFYEQYF.

V and J are TRBV15 and TRBJ2-1, with D perhaps matching TRBD2 (5 bases). V was clipped by 9 bases and J by 8 bases, with 11 bases between them. The germline gives CDR1 LNHNV, CDR2 YYDKDF (reference sequence). CDR3 length: 11 residues. The chain's CDR3 is CATLRADEQFF. The CDR3 DNA sequence: TGTGCCACACTCCGAGCGGATGAGCAGTTCTTC. The whole variable domain, filled in from reference TRBV15 and TRBJ2-1, reads DAMVIQNPRYQVTQFGKPVTLSCSQTLNHNVMYWYQQKSSQAPKLLFHYYDKDFNNEADTPDNFQSRRPNTSFCFLDIRSPGLGDTAMYLCATLRADEQFFGPGTRLTVL.

The chain has TRBV13 and TRBJ2-1; 10 bases are shared with TRBD2. The CDR3 runs 19 residues. Germline CDR1 is PRHDT and CDR2 is FYEKMQ (reference sequence). The V and J ends lost 4 bases and 3 bases, in that order; junction bases with no gene match: 15. The CDR3 DNA reads TGTGCCAGCAGCTCCGTGGACTGGAGCGGGAGGGCTTACTACAATGAGCAGTTCTTC. Amino acid sequence: CASSSVDWSGRAYYNEQFF.

The chain couples TRBV27 to TRBJ1-1; D uncertain. The CDR3 runs to 16 residues. In germline, CDR1 is MNHEY, CDR2 SMNVEV (reference sequence). V lost 5 bases and J lost 1, with 17 bases in between. The CDR3 loop reads CASSHDRAYPNTEAFF. The CDR3, as DNA: TGTGCCAGCAGTCACGATCGGGCCTACCCGAACACTGAAGCTTTCTTT.

V and J are TRBV5-4 and TRBJ2-7; 8 nucleotides agree with TRBD2. The length of the CDR3 is 15 residues. Germline CDR1 is SGHNT and CDR2 is YYREEE (reference sequence). V shed 2 bases and J 4 bases; nucleotides not matched to a gene: 8. Here the CDR3 reads CASSFRTSSLYEQYF. DNA of the CDR3: TGTGCCAGCAGCTTCAGGACTAGCTCCCTTTACGAGCAGTACTTC.

The chain is built from TRBV19 and TRBJ1-1; D is possibly TRBD1 (5 bases). This CDR3 spans 16 amino acids. Germline-derived CDR1 and CDR2 are LNHDA and SQIVND (reference sequence). The V and J ends lost 3 bases and 0 bases respectively, with 14 bases between them. CDR3: CASSIGGRGVNTEAFF. As DNA, the CDR3 is TGTGCCAGTAGTATTGGGGGTAGAGGGGTGAACACTGAAGCTTTCTTT.

The chain couples TRBV10-3 to TRBJ2-3; D remains ambiguous. Trimming left V 3 bases short and J 6 bases short, with 7 bases between. The CDR3 contains 12 residues. Germline V gene lookup returns CDR1 ENHRY and CDR2 SYGVKD. The CDR3: CAISDLTDTQYF. Written as DNA, the CDR3 is TGTGCCATCAGTGATTTGACGGATACGCAGTATTTT.

The J gene is TRBJ1-2, the V gene TRBV9; no clear D gene. The CDR3 is 13 amino acids. In germline, CDR1 is SGDLS, CDR2 YYNGEE. The germline V and J ends were trimmed by 1 base and 4 bases, with 8 bases remaining between them. CDR3: CASSVSPSYGYTF. DNA of the CDR3: TGTGCCAGCAGCGTATCCCCCAGCTATGGCTACACCTTC.

This chain links TRBV28 with TRBJ2-7; D gene ambiguous. Per germline, CDR1 MDHEN and CDR2 SYDVKM. V dropped 3 bases and J dropped 3 bases, with 12 bases sitting between them. This CDR3 is 14 amino acids long. CDR3 sequence: CASSFVGDIYEQYF. CDR3 bases: TGTGCCAGCAGTTTCGTTGGTGATATCTACGAGCAGTACTTC. Combining the CDR3 with reference TRBV28 and TRBJ2-7 gives the whole variable domain DVKVTQSSRYLVKRTGEKVFLECVQDMDHENMFWYRQDPGLGLRLIYFSYDVKMKEKGDIPEGYSVSREKKERFSLILESASTNQTSMYLCASSFVGDIYEQYFGPGTRLTVT.

This sequence joins TRBV19 and TRBJ2-3; no firm D call. Looked up from germline, CDR1 is LNHDA and CDR2 is SQIVND (reference sequence). The CDR3 runs 12 residues. V was pared by 9 bases and J by 3 bases, with 10 bases between. CDR3 region: CASREGTDTQYF. The CDR3 DNA is TGTGCCAGCAGAGAAGGAACAGATACGCAGTATTTT.

J is TRBJ2-1 and V is TRBV27; TRBD1 matches 9 bases. CDR1 MNHEY and CDR2 SMNVEV come from the germline V gene (reference sequence). This CDR3 comprises 16 residues. The V gene end was trimmed by 6 bases and the J gene end by 1 base; junction bases not matched to a gene: 7. The DNA of the CDR3 is TGTGCCAGCAGACTTACCGGGACAGGGTCCTACAATGAGCAGTTCTTC. Translated: CASRLTGTGSYNEQFF.

The rearrangement joins TRBV29-1 to TRBJ2-5, with TRBD1 matching over 9 bases. TRBJ2-7 matches the DNA end more closely, so the J call is doubtful. The CDR3 runs 15 residues. CDR1 and CDR2 (germline): SQVTM, ANQGSEA. The CDR3 region is CSVEVFGQGTYEQYF. Here the CDR3 DNA reads TGCAGCGTTGAAGTTTTTGGACAGGGGACCTACGAGCAGTACTTC.